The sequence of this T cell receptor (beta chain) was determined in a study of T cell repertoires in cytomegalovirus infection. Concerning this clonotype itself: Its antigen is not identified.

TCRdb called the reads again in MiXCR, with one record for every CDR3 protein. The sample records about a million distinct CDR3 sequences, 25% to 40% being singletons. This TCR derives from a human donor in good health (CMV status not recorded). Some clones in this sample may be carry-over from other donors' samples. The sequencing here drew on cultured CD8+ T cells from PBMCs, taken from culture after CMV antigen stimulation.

The CDR3 nucleotides read TGTGCCAGCAGCCCAGGGGGGGTAGGCACAGATACGCAGTATTTT. Residues: CASSPGGVGTDTQYF. The rearrangement uses TRBV4-2 and TRBJ2-3; D may be TRBD1 or TRBD2 (7 bases each). This CDR3 contains 15 residues. Per germline, CDR1 LGHNA and CDR2 YNFKEQ. V was cut by 4 bases and J by 1 base, with 12 bases left in between.